This paragraph reports one T cell receptor (beta chain). Antigen specificity is unknown. Per the study methods: To classify distant metastasis in papillary thyroid cancer, a model was built from CDR3 differences across clinicopathological groups. TCRdb re-analyzed the PCR reads through MiXCR. The V and J calls reflect TCRdb's pipeline rather than the authors' work. The data contain 19,000 or so clones, 20% to 30% of them seen just once; the ten biggest clones take up roughly a fifth. This entry is derived from a study of metastatic and nonmetastatic thyroid tumors. Study in general: The authors compared repertoires across blood and tumor or nodule tissue from malignant and benign thyroid patients.

Overall study findings and caveats: Reported TCR beta diversity, measured in blood and tumor, was significantly higher for malignant thyroid tumors than for benign nodules.

Not a single patient had been given any form of treatment at any point before undergoing thyroid surgery. There are 14 residues in the CDR3. Trimming shortened V by 7 bases and J by 14 bases, and 26 bases separated the two germline ends. CDR1 and CDR2 from the germline V gene are MNHNS and SASEGT. The sample consisted of blood. This TCR was recovered from a female donor with papillary thyroid cancer or a benign thyroid nodule (not recorded which). Some clones in this sample may be carry-over from other donors' samples. This chain connects TRBV6-1 to TRBJ2-5; tentatively, D is TRBD1 (6 bases). The CDR3 loop reads CASTITGFPETDYF. Written as DNA, the CDR3 is TGTGCCAGCACCATAACAGGGTTCCCAGAAACCGACTACTTC.